This TCR beta chain was identified in a study of blood T cell repertoires in COVID-19. The overall study: Some COVID-19 samples were acute and others convalescent; all came from the United States, Italy and Spain. T cells, B-cell-depleted T cells, or PBMCs provided the cDNA or gDNA that served as material.

V was pared by 0 bases and J by 7 bases, with 11 bases between. The length of the CDR3 is 13 residues. Germline CDR1 and CDR2: SGDLS and YYNGEE. In the authors' methods: From reference gene primer amplification, estimates of nucleated cell counts were derived. Measured with immunoSEQ multiplex PCR; TCRdb has only the in-frame clones, and not every one. Clone size and the V and J calls come from that table; the DNA yielded D and trimming. The sample lists under 25,000 clones, around 90% occurring once. Material for sequencing was peripheral blood. The rearrangement links TRBV9 to TRBJ2-7, with D possibly TRBD2 on 5 matching bases. The source of this sequence is a human donor with active COVID-19. The donor label of this sample is uncertain. DNA for the CDR3: TGTGCCAGCAGCGTAGACTCCTCGGGGGAGCAGTACTTC. It specifies CASSVDSSGEQYF.